The entry below describes one TCR beta chain. This clone was detected only once. The specificity of this receptor is unknown. It has no much larger one-base neighbor in the sample; base qualities were not kept. The data were obtained in a study of cytotoxic CD8 clonotypes in ibrutinib-treated CLL (dated by TCRdb to the early 2020s). Study-wide context: The cohort included roughly 15 treatment-naive and approximately twelve relapsed/refractory patients; some 18 were IGHV unmutated. All remission and progressive disease samples were collected while patients were still receiving ibrutinib. Of the roughly 79 people in the trial, around 26 had longitudinal samples available. Response samples were taken after a median of roughly eleven months on treatment, ranging from about 6 to 40 months. Partial responses were observed in about 25 patients and complete responses in 2; after a median follow-up of 68 months, remission was maintained in 15 or so patients and progression was observed in roughly twelve. On average, each sample had about 260,000 productive templates and more than 75,000 productive rearrangements. Cryopreserved peripheral blood mononuclear cells were collected at three points: before therapy, at response, and at either sustained remission or disease progression.

The CDR3 holds 13 amino acids from the cysteine to the phenylalanine. The read is trimmed to its CDR3 DNA, 39 bases read in frame from base 1. Based on the germline V gene (reference sequence), the CDR1 and CDR2 sequences are SEHNR and FQNEAQ. Between the V and J ends, shortened by 1 base and 6 bases respectively, the junction contains 10 bases. A MiSeq instrument was used for deep resolution sequencing, which targeted depths ranging from 1 in 1 million up to 1 in 200,000 T cells, with coverage averaging 10x for each clonotype. The immunoSEQ hsTCRB Kit was used to generate the TCR beta libraries. Per the authors' processing: ImmunoSEQ Data Assistant and ImmunoSEQ Analyzer were used for data analysis, and V, D and J genes were assigned according to IMGT definitions. Clonality was computed as one minus normalized Shannon entropy of productive rearrangement frequencies, ranging from 0 to 1. Public clonotype analysis was restricted to overrepresented clonotypes comprising at least 0.05% of each patient's repertoire. Repertoires from thirteen age-matched healthy donors in immuneACCESS were used as clonality controls. TCRdb stores this immuneACCESS table with in-frame sequences only. Part of the clones is absent; in the studies checked, under half of the shortfall reflects unresolved V genes, and no reason is known for the rest. Clone size and V and J calls were adopted from that table, with D and trimming inferred from the DNA. The sample has about 140,000 clones on record, 80% of them singletons. The ten largest account for about 7.6% of the sample.

Approximately 2 micrograms of genomic DNA were extracted from cryopreserved PBMCs for TCR beta library preparation. Longitudinal blood samples from CLL patients receiving ibrutinib monotherapy were subjected to high-throughput TCR beta sequencing. The patients took part in an open-label, single-center phase 2 trial of ibrutinib monotherapy. The investigation overall reported the following: Clonality increased at ibrutinib response, stayed stable in sustained remission, and fell back toward baseline at progression. Public clonotypes were found to be uncommon and were observed to contract or remain stable during treatment; the increase in clonality was shown to reflect expansion of private clonotypes at ibrutinib response. Sampling times were not matched between patients in sustained remission and patients whose disease was progressing, and lymph node repertoires were not examined. Baseline clonality exceeded that of age-matched healthy donors and correlated strongly with circulating CD8+ T-cell counts.

The specimen was PBMCs, collected after 36 months of ibrutinib treatment. This sequence uses TRBV7-9 and TRBJ2-7, with the D gene not confidently named. This receptor was taken from a human donor with chronic lymphocytic leukemia. DNA sequence: TGTGCCAGCAGCTTAGTTGACGGTGGCGAGCAGTACTTC. Translated, this gives CASSLVDGGEQYF. The full variable domain, with segments outside the CDR3 supplied by the reference TRBV7-9 and TRBJ2-7 proteins, appears as DTGVSQNPRHKITKRGQNVTFRCDPISEHNRLYWYRQTLGQGPEFLTYFQNEAQLEKSRLLSDRFSAERPKGSFSTLEIQRTEQGDSAMYLCASSLVDGGEQYFGPGTRLTVT.